This entry lists 20 T cell receptor beta chains sequenced from one sample in a study of blood T cell repertoires in COVID-19. Some clones are missing from TCRdb's copy, which holds only in-frame ones; the method was immunoSEQ multiplex PCR. The sample includes 150,000 to 200,000 clones, approximately 85% of them seen just once. Sequenced: peripheral blood. Receptors were obtained from a woman aged 80 or over with acute or convalescent COVID-19.

This clone has only one observation. The chain has TRBV6-5 and TRBJ1-2, with TRBD1 matching 7 bases. The CDR3 loop spans 14 amino acids. The J segment lost 6 bases and the V segment lost 6 bases, leaving 10 bases of the junction unmatched. Germline CDR1 MNHEY, CDR2 SVGAGI. The CDR3 region has the DNA TGTGCCAGCAGCAACAGGGGTTTGGGAAATGGCTACACCTTC. Translated: CASSNRGLGNGYTF.

This clone was seen a few times. The rearrangement uses TRBV27 and TRBJ1-4; possibly TRBD1 for D (5 bases). V was trimmed by 1 base and J by 7 bases, leaving 10 bases between them. Germline loops: CDR1 MNHEY, CDR2 SMNVEV (reference sequence). There are 14 residues in the CDR3. In DNA, the CDR3 is TGTGCCAGCAGTTTATGGGGGGGTAGTGAAAAACTGTTTTTT. This sequence encodes CASSLWGGSEKLFF.

The gene calls are TRBV12-3 or TRBV12-4 and TRBJ2-5; D not certain. V was trimmed by 6 bases and J by 7 bases, leaving 9 bases between them. The CDR3 extends over 11 amino acids. The CDR3 spells CASSIDRTQYF. Here the CDR3 DNA reads TGTGCCAGCAGCATCGATAGGACCCAGTACTTC.

This chain links TRBV5-4 with TRBJ2-2, with TRBD2 matching 7 bases. The V segment lost 5 bases and the J segment 6 bases; nucleotides outside the gene matches: 7. CDR1 SGHNT and CDR2 YYREEE come from the germline V gene (reference sequence). There are 14 residues in the CDR3. CDR3 residues: CASSLGGMAGELFF. The CDR3 nucleotides are TGTGCCAGCAGTCTGGGGGGGATGGCCGGGGAGCTGTTTTTT.

The V gene is TRBV18, the J gene TRBJ2-5; 9 bases are a match to TRBD1. The CDR3 is 17 amino acids. Germline CDR1 and CDR2: KGHSH and LQKENI. The junction had 13 bases not matched to a gene; V was cut back by 4 bases and J by 4 bases. The CDR3 spells CASSREPSRDRAETQYF. The CDR3 region has the DNA TGTGCCAGCTCACGGGAACCCTCAAGGGACAGGGCAGAGACCCAGTACTTC.

The sample holds a few counts of this clone. This sequence joins TRBV19 and TRBJ1-3; 7 positions match TRBD1. Germline CDR1 is LNHDA and CDR2 is SQIVND (reference sequence). V was pared by 5 bases and J by 0 bases, with 13 bases of the junction left unmatched. This CDR3 has 18 residues. CDR3 bases: TGTGCCAGTAGTCCCGCCGGGCCACAGGGGCACTCTGGAAACACCATATATTTT. Amino acids: CASSPAGPQGHSGNTIYF.

This chain joins TRBV16 and TRBJ1-1; 10 positions match TRBD1. The V gene's germline CDR1 is KGHSY and CDR2 FQNENV. This CDR3 is 17 amino acids long. The ends lost 0 bases at V and 4 bases at J; junction bases unmatched: 8. CDR3 nucleotide sequence: TGTGCCAGCAGCCAATCTATAGTGCGGACAGGGGGCACTGAAGCTTTCTTT. Translating gives CASSQSIVRTGGTEAFF.

CDR3 region: CSVRRGGGYEQYF. For the CDR3, the DNA is TGCAGCGTACGCAGGGGCGGGGGGTACGAGCAGTACTTC. The gene calls are TRBV29-1 and TRBJ2-7; 8 bases align to TRBD2. This CDR3 comprises 13 residues. Per the germline V gene, CDR1 is SQVTM and CDR2 is ANQGSEA. After removal of 6 bases from V and 4 bases from J, the junction contained 8 bases not matched to a gene.

The V gene is TRBV5-1, the J gene TRBJ1-1; D gene unclear. The V end was cut by 0 bases, the J end by 0 bases, with 6 bases between. Per germline, CDR1 SGHRS and CDR2 YFSETQ. This CDR3 has 14 residues. The CDR3 here is CASSLGNMNTEAFF. In nucleotides, the CDR3 is TGCGCCAGCAGCTTGGGCAACATGAACACTGAAGCTTTCTTT.

The chain recombines TRBV29-1 with TRBJ2-7, with TRBD2 matching 13 bases. Germline V gene lookup returns CDR1 SQVTM and CDR2 ANQGSEA. This CDR3 comprises 13 residues. V lost 6 bases to trimming and J lost 7 bases; unmatched junction nucleotides: 6. The CDR3 nucleotides are TGCAGCGTCTGGACTAGCGGGAGTGGAGAGCAGTACTTC. Protein: CSVWTSGSGEQYF.

Of note for this clone: Other DNA sequences in this sample translate to the same CDR3. The chain links TRBV11-2 to TRBJ2-7; 9 bases map to TRBD2. The CDR3 contains 15 residues. Germline V gene sequence: CDR1 SGHAT, CDR2 FQNNGV. Trimming at V came to 1 base and at J to 4 bases, leaving 5 bases not matched to a gene. The CDR3 sequence is CASSLGGSGSYEQYF. The CDR3 nucleotides are TGTGCCAGCAGCTTAGGAGGTAGCGGGAGTTACGAGCAGTACTTC.

The CDR3: CASRIGPQSQETQYF. The CDR3 DNA sequence: TGCGCCAGCAGGATTGGGCCACAGTCTCAAGAGACCCAGTACTTC. The V and J genes are TRBV5-1 and TRBJ2-5; D unclear. Deletions cut 5 bases from V and 2 bases from J, with 16 bases between. The V gene's germline CDR1 is SGHRS and CDR2 YFSETQ. The CDR3 is made up of 15 amino acids. Based on the CDR3 plus reference TRBV5-1 and TRBJ2-5, the full variable domain is KAGVTQTPRYLIKTRGQQVTLSCSPISGHRSVSWYQQTPGQGLQFLFEYFSETQRNKGNFPGRFSGRQFSNSRSEMNVSTLELGDSALYLCASRIGPQSQETQYFGPGTRLLVL.

Written as DNA, the CDR3 is TGTGCCTGGAGCCTTAGCGGGAGCGGGAAGACCCAGTACTTC. Translation: CAWSLSGSGKTQYF. The rearrangement links TRBV30 to TRBJ2-5; 9 bases line up with TRBD2. The CDR3 has 14 amino acids. Per the germline V gene, CDR1 is GTSNPN and CDR2 is SVGIG (reference sequence). V was clipped by 3 bases and J by 6 bases; unmatched bases: 8.

The chain employs TRBV19 and TRBJ1-2, with D perhaps matching TRBD1 (6 bases). CDR3 length equals 13 residues. V gave up 5 bases and J gave up 8 bases, with 15 bases separating them. The germline V gene encodes CDR1 LNHDA and CDR2 SQIVND (reference sequence). The CDR3 is CASSSENRDGYTF. The DNA for the CDR3 is TGTGCCAGTAGTTCGGAGAACAGGGACGGCTACACCTTC.

The chain joins TRBV9 to TRBJ2-3, with TRBD2 as a possible D gene (6 bases). CDR3 size: 15 residues. Germline V gives CDR1 SGDLS, CDR2 YYNGEE. Trimming shortened V by 4 bases and J by 6 bases, and 18 bases separated the two germline ends. CDR3 amino acids: CASSPPRDFLDTQYF. The DNA for the CDR3 is TGTGCCAGCAGCCCCCCGCGGGACTTTCTGGATACGCAGTATTTT.

The chain links TRBV5-1 to TRBJ2-1, with 9 positions matching TRBD2. The CDR3 extends over 15 amino acids. Germline V gene sequence: CDR1 SGHRS, CDR2 YFSETQ. Trimming took 4 bases from V and 8 from J; bases not matched to a gene: 10. This CDR3 is CASSPGGTSLYEQFF. The CDR3 DNA reads TGCGCCAGCAGCCCGGGGGGGACTAGCCTATATGAGCAGTTCTTC.

The chain is built from TRBV4-3 and TRBJ2-3; TRBD2 aligns across 8 bases. The junction had 9 bases not matched to a gene; V was cut back by 4 bases and J by 3 bases. The CDR3 consists of 16 residues. In germline, CDR1 is LGHNA, CDR2 YSLEER. The CDR3 bases are TGCGCCAGCAGCCTGTCCGCCGAGCGGGAGACAGATACGCAGTATTTT. Protein sequence: CASSLSAERETDTQYF.

The V gene is TRBV2, the J gene TRBJ2-2; D perhaps matches TRBD2 (6 bases). The V gene's germline CDR1 is SNHLY and CDR2 FYNNEI. The germline V and J ends were trimmed by 5 bases and 5 bases, with 18 bases remaining between them. This CDR3 has 16 residues. CDR3 sequence: CASSPDGGLGTGELFF. The CDR3 DNA is TGTGCCAGCAGTCCGGACGGGGGATTGGGAACCGGGGAGCTGTTTTTT.

V gene TRBV11-2 combines with J gene TRBJ2-2, with D perhaps matching TRBD1 (5 bases). The V and J ends lost 2 bases and 3 bases respectively, with 10 bases between them. This CDR3 spans 15 amino acids. Per germline, CDR1 SGHAT and CDR2 FQNNGV. The CDR3 DNA follows: TGTGCCAGCAGCTTAATGGTCAGGGACACCGGGGAGCTGTTTTTT. This codes for CASSLMVRDTGELFF.

The V call is TRBV2, the J call TRBJ1-1; no clear D. This CDR3 has 15 residues. The germline V gene has CDR1 SNHLY and CDR2 FYNNEI. V lost 8 bases and J lost 0, with 16 bases in between. The DNA for the CDR3 is TGTGCCAGCGAGAAGGGAGGATTCATGAACACTGAAGCTTTCTTT. It codes for CASEKGGFMNTEAFF.